The T cell receptor beta chain under discussion was sequenced for a study of T-cell reconstitution after alpha-beta-depleted transplantation in children. This clonotype was observed many times. Using unique molecular identifiers, the investigators prepared the TCRbeta library. Each CDR3 protein is one row after TCRdb ran MiXCR on the PCR reads. The sample holds roughly 100,000 distinct CDR3 sequences; roughly 8.8% are singletons and the top ten take under 8%. Germline loops: CDR1 SGHRS, CDR2 YFSETQ. V shed 6 bases, J shed 2 bases, and the junction held 9 bases outside the gene matches. The length of the CDR3 is 15 residues.

This chain connects TRBV5-1 to TRBJ2-3; TRBD1 matches at 7 bases. Specimen: PBMCs from the stem cell graft donor, collected from the stem cell graft. The source of this sequence is a human donor who donated a stem cell graft to a child with congenital amegakaryocytic thrombocytopenia. The CDR3 loop reads CASTVETGPTDTQYF. CDR3 DNA: TGCGCCAGCACCGTGGAGACAGGGCCCACAGATACGCAGTATTTT.